This T cell receptor beta chain was identified in a study of T cells in Graves' hyperthyroidism and ophthalmopathy. Study-level points and caveats: The majority of expanded thyroid clonotypes above 0.001 also appeared in blood.

The V gene's germline CDR1 is MNHEY and CDR2 SMNVEV (reference sequence). V shed 5 bases, J shed 3 bases, and the junction held 6 bases outside the gene matches. The CDR3 has 17 amino acids. Researchers amplified the TCR beta CDR3 regions from RNA transcripts. The HTBI primer set served for first-round RT-PCR of the TCR CDR3. TCRdb processed the multiplex PCR reads anew with MiXCR; each CDR3 protein has one entry. The sample holds roughly 160,000 distinct CDR3 sequences, about 9.4% seen once. In its sample, this clonotype was seen many times. What it recognizes is unknown. The origin of this receptor is a woman aged 18-29 years with Graves' hyperthyroidism that later progressed to Graves' ophthalmopathy. This sequence joins TRBV27 and TRBJ2-1; 14 bases are shared with TRBD2. Sequencing was carried out using blood. CDR3 region: CASSPPGLAGVYNEQFF. The CDR3 DNA follows: TGTGCCAGCAGTCCCCCGGGACTAGCGGGAGTCTACAATGAGCAGTTCTTC.